This is a list of T cell receptor beta chains from one sample in a study of T cells in Graves' hyperthyroidism and ophthalmopathy. TCRdb recomputed calls from the multiplex PCR reads with MiXCR, one row per CDR3 protein. The data hold 550,000 to 700,000 distinct CDR3 sequences, with roughly 50% observed a single time. Sequencing was carried out using peripheral blood or thyroid tissue (not recorded which). These TCRs come from an adult woman with Graves' disease, either hyperthyroidism or ophthalmopathy (not recorded which). CDR3s include the opening cysteine and the closing phenylalanine or tryptophan. Each record gives: D gene, V gene, clone size, J gene, CDR3 DNA, CDR3 protein. The D gene is left open where the match is weak. Rows may omit the clone size; those that give it use once, few, many or a size class.

D gene: -
V gene: TRBV6-5
clone size: many
J gene: TRBJ2-7
CDR3 DNA: TGTGCCAGCGGCATTGACTCCTACGAGCAGTACTTC
CDR3 protein: CASGIDSYEQYF

D gene: -
V gene: TRBV11-2
clone size: -
J gene: TRBJ2-5
CDR3 DNA: TGTGCCAGCAGCTTAGCGGTAGGGGGCGGGGAAGAGACCCAGTACTTC
CDR3 protein: CASSLAVGGGEETQYF

D gene: -
V gene: TRBV9
clone size: -
J gene: TRBJ1-4
CDR3 DNA: TGTGCCAGCAGCTCGGACTGGGGGGATGAAAAACTGTTTTTT
CDR3 protein: CASSSDWGDEKLFF

D gene: -
V gene: TRBV30
clone size: many
J gene: TRBJ2-5
CDR3 DNA: TGTGCCTGGAGTCGAGAGACCCAGTACTTC
CDR3 protein: CAWSRETQYF

D gene: -
V gene: TRBV20-1
clone size: -
J gene: TRBJ1-1
CDR3 DNA: TGCAGTGCTAGAGAGCCCTTGCAGGGAGCTTTCTTT
CDR3 protein: CSAREPLQGAFF

D gene: -
V gene: TRBV10-3
clone size: once
J gene: TRBJ1-2
CDR3 DNA: TGTGCCATCAAGGGAAGCTCCTACGGCTACACCTTC
CDR3 protein: CAIKGSSYGYTF

D gene: -
V gene: TRBV15
clone size: -
J gene: TRBJ2-7
CDR3 DNA: TGTGCCACCAGCAGAGGGGGAGTGTTCGGGACAAAACGAGAGCAGTACTTC
CDR3 protein: CATSRGGVFGTKREQYF

D gene: -
V gene: TRBV6-6
clone size: few
J gene: TRBJ1-5
CDR3 DNA: TGTGCCAGCAGTTACCCTTCCTCTGGGGGGGCCCAGCATTTT
CDR3 protein: CASSYPSSGGAQHF

D gene: -
V gene: TRBV5-1
clone size: many
J gene: TRBJ2-6
CDR3 DNA: TGCGCCAGCAATCGGCTAGTCGGGGCATCTGGGGCCAACGTCCTGACTTTC
CDR3 protein: CASNRLVGASGANVLTF

D gene: -
V gene: TRBV29-1
clone size: -
J gene: TRBJ2-2
CDR3 DNA: TGCAGCCAGGGAGGACCGACCGGGGAGCTGTTTTTT
CDR3 protein: CSQGGPTGELFF

D gene: -
V gene: TRBV10-3
clone size: -
J gene: TRBJ2-3
CDR3 DNA: TGTACCATCAGTGACATTAACACAGATACGCAGTATTTT
CDR3 protein: CTISDINTDTQYF

D gene: -
V gene: TRBV28
clone size: -
J gene: TRBJ1-1
CDR3 DNA: TGTGCCAGCAGTGACAATAGGGGAGCCACTGAAGCTTTCTTT
CDR3 protein: CASSDNRGATEAFF

D gene: TRBD1
V gene: TRBV15
clone size: -
J gene: TRBJ1-1
CDR3 DNA: TGTGCCACCAGCAGTGACAGGGGGACGGAAGCTTTCTTT
CDR3 protein: CATSSDRGTEAFF

D gene: -
V gene: TRBV10-3
clone size: few
J gene: TRBJ1-4
CDR3 DNA: TGTGCCATCAGTGAGGAGGGGATGATGGAAAAACTGTTTTTT
CDR3 protein: CAISEEGMMEKLFF

D gene: -
V gene: TRBV2
clone size: -
J gene: TRBJ1-5
CDR3 DNA: TGTGCCAGCAGTACACGGTGGGATAGCAATCAGCCCCAGCATTTT
CDR3 protein: CASSTRWDSNQPQHF

D gene: -
V gene: TRBV7-8
clone size: many
J gene: TRBJ1-2
CDR3 DNA: TGTGCCAGCAGCCCCCGTTGGGGACAACCCTATGGCTACACCTTC
CDR3 protein: CASSPRWGQPYGYTF

D gene: -
V gene: TRBV15
clone size: -
J gene: TRBJ2-6
CDR3 DNA: TGTGCCGCCAGCAGCTTTGGGGTGTTCTCTGGGGCCAACGTCCTGACTTTC
CDR3 protein: CAASSFGVFSGANVLTF

D gene: -
V gene: TRBV10-3
clone size: once
J gene: TRBJ2-7
CDR3 DNA: TGTGCCATCAGTGAGCCTCGCGATTACGAGCAGTACTTC
CDR3 protein: CAISEPRDYEQYF

D gene: -
V gene: TRBV2
clone size: many
J gene: TRBJ1-3
CDR3 DNA: TGTGCCAGCAGCAGGAGCGGAGACACCATATATTTT
CDR3 protein: CASSRSGDTIYF

D gene: -
V gene: TRBV7-7
clone size: -
J gene: TRBJ2-5
CDR3 DNA: TGTGCTATTGGCGGAAAAGAGACCCAGTACTTC
CDR3 protein: CAIGGKETQYF

D gene: -
V gene: TRBV7-9
clone size: once
J gene: TRBJ2-7
CDR3 DNA: TGTGCCAGCAGCTTAGACAGGCTCTTCGAGCAGTACTTC
CDR3 protein: CASSLDRLFEQYF

D gene: -
V gene: TRBV5-1
clone size: many
J gene: TRBJ2-2
CDR3 DNA: TGCGCCAGCGTAGACTACCCGAACACCGGGGAGCTGTTTTTT
CDR3 protein: CASVDYPNTGELFF

D gene: -
V gene: TRBV28
clone size: few
J gene: TRBJ2-7
CDR3 DNA: TGTGCCAGTTACCGTCGAACCGACGAGCAGTACTTC
CDR3 protein: CASYRRTDEQYF

D gene: -
V gene: TRBV7-6
clone size: -
J gene: TRBJ1-1
CDR3 DNA: TGTGCCAGCACTCGGACGGTGGGTGTGAACACTGAAGCTTTCTTT
CDR3 protein: CASTRTVGVNTEAFF

D gene: -
V gene: TRBV15
clone size: -
J gene: TRBJ1-5
CDR3 DNA: TGTGCCACCAGCCCGGGGGACAGCAATCAGCCCCAGCATTTT
CDR3 protein: CATSPGDSNQPQHF

D gene: -
V gene: TRBV20-1
clone size: -
J gene: TRBJ1-1
CDR3 DNA: TGCAGTGCTACCCGCGGGGATCTGAACACTGAAGCTTTCTTT
CDR3 protein: CSATRGDLNTEAFF

D gene: -
V gene: TRBV7-9
clone size: many
J gene: TRBJ1-5
CDR3 DNA: TGTGCCAGCAGCCCAGGGGCGGGTTTCGGGCAGCCCCAGCATTTT
CDR3 protein: CASSPGAGFGQPQHF

D gene: -
V gene: TRBV7-2
clone size: -
J gene: TRBJ2-7
CDR3 DNA: TGTGCCAGCCAGGGGACATCCTACGAGCAGTACTTC
CDR3 protein: CASQGTSYEQYF

D gene: -
V gene: TRBV6-6
clone size: many
J gene: TRBJ1-5
CDR3 DNA: TGTGCCAGCAGTCTCACCAGGGGACCCAATCAGCCCCAGCATTTT
CDR3 protein: CASSLTRGPNQPQHF

D gene: -
V gene: TRBV5-1
clone size: many
J gene: TRBJ1-1
CDR3 DNA: TGCGCCAGCAGCGGGGAGATGAACACTGAAGCTTTCTTT
CDR3 protein: CASSGEMNTEAFF

D gene: TRBD1
V gene: TRBV7-3
clone size: -
J gene: TRBJ2-5
CDR3 DNA: TGTGCCAGCAGCCCTTCGACAGGGGGCGGGGAGACCCAGTACTTC
CDR3 protein: CASSPSTGGGETQYF